This T cell receptor beta chain was profiled in a study of blood T cells in healthy people across ages (dated by TCRdb to between 2014 and 2016). At the level of the whole study: In model experiments, template switching captured about one uniquely barcoded TCR beta cDNA molecule for every two T cells. To track age-related changes in TCR beta repertoire diversity, the study relied on deep sequencing normalized with unique cDNA molecular identifiers. Using the same blood draw, the study looked at two additional independent replicas of 1 million unique cDNA reads for two donors, one aged 18 to 30 and the other aged 80 or older. The donors were divided into four age groups: young (average around 17 years), middle-aged (almost 40), aged (about 56) and long-lived (roughly 82).

The CDR3 spans 15 residues, from the cysteine through the phenylalanine. The only DNA kept is the CDR3, 45 bases in frame from the first base. V is trimmed back by 3 bases and J by 6 bases, and the junction contains 10 bases that no gene match accounts for. The germline V gene provides CDR1 SGHRS and CDR2 YFSETQ. Systemically healthy Caucasian individuals from Russia, about 38 in total and aged about 6 to 100 years, were included as donors. Each donor gave approximately 9.4 milliliters of peripheral blood, drawn into EDTA-treated Vacutainer tubes. Ficoll-Paque density-gradient centrifugation was used to isolate PBMCs, with at least 7 million per sample. Trizol reagent was used to extract total RNA from PBMCs, with at least 5 micrograms per sample. The percentages of naive CD45RAhigh/CD27high T cells were determined by flow cytometry on a PBMC aliquot from every donor. Turning to this clonotype: Its binding antigen is unknown. No base quality values were provided; no much bigger clone lies one nucleotide off.

Paper-wide results and their limitations: Observed TCR beta diversity correlated strongly with the percentage of naive T cells measured by flow cytometry. Estimates of total diversity based on one million sequenced T cells were considered lower bounds and underestimates. Observed TCR beta diversity per million T cells fell roughly linearly with age, and a significant reduction was already apparent by age around 40. Since profiling was done on bulk unsorted PBMCs, naive and antigen-experienced compartments could not be conclusively compared. Because donor CMV infection status was unknown, age-related changes in expanded clonotypes were potentially confounded. The long-lived group showed more naive CD4+ T cells, fewer expanded clones and increased TCR diversity than the aged group, suggesting age selection.

The library came from 5' RACE. The instrument given in TCRdb is Illumina HiSeq 2500. A second roughly 6 to 12 cycle PCR used a sample-barcoded 5' primer and a J-beta primer mix. Each TCR beta cDNA molecule received a unique molecular identifier from a template-switch 5' adaptor carrying 12 random nucleotides. Each sample yielded at least 3 million CDR3-containing paired-end reads. The Mint cDNA synthesis kit, primed by a TRBC-specific oligonucleotide, was used to synthesize first-strand cDNA from all RNA. Following uracil-DNA glycosylase treatment, a first 18-cycle PCR with universal primers M1SS and BC2_uni_R was performed on all cDNA. Processing in the source paper ran as follows. For normalization, 1 million high-quality reads were randomly selected from each sample, with every read carrying a distinct molecular identifier. Instead of being binned into consensus sequences, reads that shared molecular identifiers were thrown out. CDR3 identification, clonotype clustering and error correction used MiTCR with a Q25 quality threshold and the strictest error-elimination algorithm. Lower-bound total TCR beta diversity was estimated with a nonparametric unseen species model using Euler transformation. The public sequencing data were trimmed at Q25 with fastp and processed into clonotypes with MiXCR by TCRdb, which kept only in-frame beta chains. Rows are unified per CDR3 protein, each entry keeping the most common DNA and genes. TCRdb, rather than the study authors, made the V and J calls. The sample has 600,000 to 1,000,000 distinct CDR3 sequences on record, 20% to 30% of them singletons. The ten largest clones take up under 4% of the sample.

The same specimen was also included in a second study, on T cells of mothers and their children. Taken from the second paper: Nine systemically healthy Caucasian individuals, comprising three mothers and their six children, were included as donors. cDNA synthesis used all of the extracted RNA, with 1.5 ug of RNA in each 15 ul reaction. In the second PCR, sample barcodes and 2-4 random nucleotides were introduced via the M1S primer. Each mother yielded over 10 million TCR beta CDR3 reads and each child some 3 million reads. In both related and unrelated pairs, thymic selection shapes the output of TCR recombination in a similar way, with inherited differences having only a minor effect. Normalized repertoire overlap was always found to be slightly, but never significantly, higher in related mother-child pairs than in unrelated mother-child pairs. Persistent microchimeric T cell clones were not detected, at a sensitivity of about 100 clones per million clonotypes. To look for features that set related mother-child pairs apart from unrelated individuals, the researchers ran deep NGS to compare the TCR beta repertoires of mothers and children. Mothers averaged roughly 40 +/- 4 years of age and children averaged approximately 12 +/- 4 years. Libraries were sequenced on Illumina HiSeq 2000 with 100+100 nt paired-end reads after adapter ligation with NEBNext reagents. To prevent cross-contamination, the mother and child libraries were prepared a month apart and were sequenced in separate runs. Each donor had between roughly 450,000 and 2,300,000 distinct TCR beta clonotypes identified. Naive TCR beta clonotypes were estimated from low-frequency clonotypes matched to each donor's FACS-determined naive share, without sorting.

This chain joins TRBV5-1 to TRBJ1-1; 8 central bases correspond to TRBD1. The TCR sequence derives from a boy aged 5-17 years in good health. The specimen sequenced was blood. At the DNA level, the sequence is TGCGCCAGCAGCTCCACAGGGGGACGAGGATCTGAAGCTTTCTTT. It translates as CASSSTGGRGSEAFF.